This TCR beta chain was captured in a study of blood T cell repertoires in COVID-19. Study-wide background: T cells, B-cell-depleted T cells, or PBMCs supplied cDNA or gDNA.

Using immunoSEQ multiplex PCR, the repertoire was profiled, and TCRdb retains in-frame clones only, with some absent. The table lists about 300,000 clones, about 91% of them singletons. Trimming removed 5 bases from V and 6 bases from J, with 9 bases in between. CDR1 is DFQATT, CDR2 SNEGSKA, per germline (reference sequence). CDR3 length: 11 amino acids. The receptor was derived from a woman under 40 who had recovered from COVID-19. Sequencing input: peripheral blood. The chain combines TRBV20-1 with TRBJ2-3; no clear D gene. The CDR3 loop reads CSAFYWDTQYF. In DNA form, the CDR3 reads TGCAGTGCTTTCTACTGGGATACGCAGTATTTT.